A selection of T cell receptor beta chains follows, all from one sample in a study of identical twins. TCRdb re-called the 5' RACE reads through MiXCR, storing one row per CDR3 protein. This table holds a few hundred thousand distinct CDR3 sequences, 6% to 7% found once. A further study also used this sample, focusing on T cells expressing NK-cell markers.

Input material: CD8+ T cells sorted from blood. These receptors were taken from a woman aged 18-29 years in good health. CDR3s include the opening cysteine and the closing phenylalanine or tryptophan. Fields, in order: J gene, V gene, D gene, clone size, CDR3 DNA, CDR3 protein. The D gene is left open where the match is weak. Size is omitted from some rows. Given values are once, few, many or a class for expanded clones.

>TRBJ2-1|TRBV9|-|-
TGTGCCAGCAGGTCGGGGACTCAGCAGTTCTTC
CASRSGTQQFF
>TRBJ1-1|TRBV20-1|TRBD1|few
TGCAGTGGGTACAGGGGAGACACTGAAGCTTTCTTT
CSGYRGDTEAFF
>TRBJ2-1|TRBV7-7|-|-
TGTGCTAGCAGCTTACCACCCGGGACTGACAATGAGCAGTTCTTC
CASSLPPGTDNEQFF
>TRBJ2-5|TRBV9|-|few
TGTGCCAGCAGCGGGCCGGGACTCCCATGGACCCAGTACTTC
CASSGPGLPWTQYF
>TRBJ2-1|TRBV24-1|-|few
TGTGCCACCAGTGATTTAGGGGGATATGAGCAGTTCTTC
CATSDLGGYEQFF
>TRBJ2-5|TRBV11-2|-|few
TGTGCCAGCAGCAAATATGGACAGCCAATGACCCAGTACTTC
CASSKYGQPMTQYF
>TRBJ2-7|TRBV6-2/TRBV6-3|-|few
TGTGCCAGCAGTTACTCGAAGGCGAACCCCTACGAGCAGTACTTC
CASSYSKANPYEQYF
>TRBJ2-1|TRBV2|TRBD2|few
TGTGCCAGCAGTTGGACTAGCGGGATTGACGATGAGCAGTTCTTC
CASSWTSGIDDEQFF
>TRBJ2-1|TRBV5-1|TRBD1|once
TGCGCCAGCACCTTCGCGGGACAGGGATACAATGAGCAGTTCTTC
CASTFAGQGYNEQFF
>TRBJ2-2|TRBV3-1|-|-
TGTGCCAGCAGGCCCAGACTAGAGGGGGCCAACACCGGGGAGCTGTTTTTT
CASRPRLEGANTGELFF
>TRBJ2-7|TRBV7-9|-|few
TGTGCCAGCAGCTTAGAGGGCATCTCCTACGAGCAGTACTTC
CASSLEGISYEQYF
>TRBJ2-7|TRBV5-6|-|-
TGTGCCAGCAGCCCCGGGGTAACCTACGAGCAGTACTTC
CASSPGVTYEQYF
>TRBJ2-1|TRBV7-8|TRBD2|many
TGTGCCAGCAGCTTATCACTAGCGGGAGAGCATGAGCAGTTCTTC
CASSLSLAGEHEQFF
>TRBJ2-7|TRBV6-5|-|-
TGTGCCAGCAGTTACACGGCCGCGGGGGAGCAGTACTTC
CASSYTAAGEQYF
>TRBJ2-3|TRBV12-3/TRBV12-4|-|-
TGTGCCAGCAGCCATCAAGATGAGGCGGGGGCCAACCTAAGAAGTTATACGCAGTATTTT
CASSHQDEAGANLRSYTQYF
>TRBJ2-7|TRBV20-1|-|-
TGCAGTGCTAGAGGGGGGCAGGGTATGGCTGAGCAGTACTTC
CSARGGQGMAEQYF
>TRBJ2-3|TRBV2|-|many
TGTGCCAGCAGCGGGATAGCGACAGATACGCAGTATTTT
CASSGIATDTQYF
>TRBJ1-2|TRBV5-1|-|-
TGCGCCAGCAGCGGACGCTCCGAGAGCTATTACGGCTACACCTTC
CASSGRSESYYGYTF
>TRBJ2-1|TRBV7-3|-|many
TGTGCCAGCAGCTTGGGAGGGACAACCTACAATGAGCAGTTCTTC
CASSLGGTTYNEQFF